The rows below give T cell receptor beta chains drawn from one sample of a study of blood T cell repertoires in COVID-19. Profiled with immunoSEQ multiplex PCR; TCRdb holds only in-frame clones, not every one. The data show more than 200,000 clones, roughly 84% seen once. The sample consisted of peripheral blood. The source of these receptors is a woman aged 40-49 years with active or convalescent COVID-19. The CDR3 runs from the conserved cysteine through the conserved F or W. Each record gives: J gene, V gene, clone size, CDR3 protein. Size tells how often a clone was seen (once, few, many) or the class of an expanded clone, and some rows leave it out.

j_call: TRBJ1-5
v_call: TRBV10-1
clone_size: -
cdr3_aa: CASSYRGGNQPQHF

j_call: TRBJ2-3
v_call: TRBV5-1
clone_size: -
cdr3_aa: CASAMQGARGTDTQYF

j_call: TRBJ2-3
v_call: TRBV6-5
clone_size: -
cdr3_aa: CATRYGTIKDTQYF

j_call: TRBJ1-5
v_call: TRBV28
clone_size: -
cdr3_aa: CASSFARSSNQPQHF

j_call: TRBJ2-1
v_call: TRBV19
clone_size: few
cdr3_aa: CASSPLGRGVDNEQFF

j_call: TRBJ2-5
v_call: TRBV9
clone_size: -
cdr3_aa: CASSVWGDQETQYF

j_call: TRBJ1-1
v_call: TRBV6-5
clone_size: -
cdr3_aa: CASRNSAGTEAFF

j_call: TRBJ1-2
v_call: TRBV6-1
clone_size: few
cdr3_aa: CASSKQDDYGYTF

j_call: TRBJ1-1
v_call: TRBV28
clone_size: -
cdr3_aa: CASSFQGGSTEAFF

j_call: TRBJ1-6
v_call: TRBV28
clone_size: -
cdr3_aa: CASRPRGYGSPLHF

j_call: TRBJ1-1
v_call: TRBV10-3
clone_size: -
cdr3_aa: CAIRGQDSKNTEAFF

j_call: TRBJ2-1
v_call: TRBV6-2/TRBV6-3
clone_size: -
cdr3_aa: CASSSVRLERGANNEQFF

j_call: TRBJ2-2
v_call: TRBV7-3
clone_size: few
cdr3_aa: CASRVDRVNTGELFF

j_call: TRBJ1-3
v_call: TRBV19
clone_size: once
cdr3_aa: CASNLDRGYGNTIYF

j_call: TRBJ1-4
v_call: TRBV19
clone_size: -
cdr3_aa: CASSTTGVHNEKLFF

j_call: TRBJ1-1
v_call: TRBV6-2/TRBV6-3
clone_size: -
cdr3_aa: CASSSRVLTEAFF

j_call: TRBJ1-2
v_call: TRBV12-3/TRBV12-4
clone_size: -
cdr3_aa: CASSRGRGYGYTF

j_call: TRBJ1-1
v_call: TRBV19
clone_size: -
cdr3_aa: CASSALTRTEAFF

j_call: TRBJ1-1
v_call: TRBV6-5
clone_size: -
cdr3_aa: CASSYSAGVIRTEAFF

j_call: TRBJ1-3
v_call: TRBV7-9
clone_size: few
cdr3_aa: CASSLRGQERNTIYF

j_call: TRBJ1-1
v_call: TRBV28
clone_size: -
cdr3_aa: CASSPGQGPEAFF

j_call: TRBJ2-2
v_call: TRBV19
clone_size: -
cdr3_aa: CASRQDLRAGGELFF

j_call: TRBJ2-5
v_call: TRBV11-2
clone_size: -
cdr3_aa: CASSSSRQGLWETQYF

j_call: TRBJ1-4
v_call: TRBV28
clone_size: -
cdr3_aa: CASIPAGQGREKLFF

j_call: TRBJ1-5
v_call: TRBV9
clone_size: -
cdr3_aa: CASSVGQDESNQPQHF

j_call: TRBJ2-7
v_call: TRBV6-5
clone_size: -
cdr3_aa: CASTAQGGNEQYF

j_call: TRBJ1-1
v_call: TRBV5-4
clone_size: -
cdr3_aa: CASSTGTGVLTEAFF

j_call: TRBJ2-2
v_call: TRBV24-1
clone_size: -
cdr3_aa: CATSDQDRPNTGELFF

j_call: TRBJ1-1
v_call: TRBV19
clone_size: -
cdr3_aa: CASSIGQGGTEAFF

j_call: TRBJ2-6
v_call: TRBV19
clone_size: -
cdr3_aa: CASSVQGTGANVLTF

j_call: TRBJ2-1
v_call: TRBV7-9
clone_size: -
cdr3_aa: CASRTGGSSYNEQFF

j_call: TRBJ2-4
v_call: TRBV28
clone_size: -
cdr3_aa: CASSQTVMIAKNIQYF

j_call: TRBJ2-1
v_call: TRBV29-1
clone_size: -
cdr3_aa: CSVVGLAGGSYNEQFF

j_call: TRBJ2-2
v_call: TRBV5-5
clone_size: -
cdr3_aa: CASSPRGEGSGELFF

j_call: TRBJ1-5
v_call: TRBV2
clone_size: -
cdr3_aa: CASILEGGGGNQPQHF

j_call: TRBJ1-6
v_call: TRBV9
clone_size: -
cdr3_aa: CASSVEGAGNSPLHF

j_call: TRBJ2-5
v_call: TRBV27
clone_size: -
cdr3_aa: CASSLRGCAGGPSETQYF

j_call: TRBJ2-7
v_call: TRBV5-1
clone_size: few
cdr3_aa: CASSLGTGNGYEQYF

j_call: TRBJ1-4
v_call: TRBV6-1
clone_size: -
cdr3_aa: CASSEGAANNEKLFF

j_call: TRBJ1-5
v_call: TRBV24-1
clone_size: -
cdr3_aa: CATSDPGQGEQPQHF

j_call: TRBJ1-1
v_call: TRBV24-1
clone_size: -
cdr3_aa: CATSMTGLNTEAFF

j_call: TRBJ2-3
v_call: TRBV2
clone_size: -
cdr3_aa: CASSDTSGGRDTQYF

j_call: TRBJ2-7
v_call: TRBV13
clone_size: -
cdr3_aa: CASSLGGRGGHEQYF

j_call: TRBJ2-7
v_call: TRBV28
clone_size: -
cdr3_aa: CASSRGEKVSYEQYF

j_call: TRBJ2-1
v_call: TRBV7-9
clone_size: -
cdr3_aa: CASSSRLAGVNEQFF

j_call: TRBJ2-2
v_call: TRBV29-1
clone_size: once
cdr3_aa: CSVGHRANTGELFF

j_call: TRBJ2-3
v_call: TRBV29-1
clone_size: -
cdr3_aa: CSVNTVGDTQYF

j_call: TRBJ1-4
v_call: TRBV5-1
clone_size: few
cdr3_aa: CASSLAGGYEKLFF